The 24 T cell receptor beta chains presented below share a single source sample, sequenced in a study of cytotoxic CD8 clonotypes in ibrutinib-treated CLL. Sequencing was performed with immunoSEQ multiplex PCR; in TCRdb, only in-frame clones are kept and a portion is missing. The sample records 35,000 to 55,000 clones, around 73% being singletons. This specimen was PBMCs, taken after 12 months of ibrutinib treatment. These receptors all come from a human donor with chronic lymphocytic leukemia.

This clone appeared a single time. The CDR3 region is CASSLVGLSSYNSPLHF. The CDR3 coding sequence is TGTGCCAGCAGCTTGGTAGGATTGAGCTCCTATAATTCACCCCTCCACTTT. This chain uses TRBV5-5 with TRBJ1-6; no reliable D call. V lost 0 bases and J 0 bases, leaving 10 bases between the germline ends. CDR1 and CDR2 (germline): SGHKS, YYEKEE (reference sequence). There are 17 residues in the CDR3.

The CDR3 protein is CASSYGQGKYEQYF. The CDR3 DNA reads as TGTGCCAGCAGTTACGGACAAGGCAAATACGAGCAGTACTTC. V gene TRBV6-5 combines with J gene TRBJ2-7, with TRBD1 as a possible D gene (5 bases). V lost 2 bases and J 4 bases, leaving 12 bases between the germline ends. CDR3 length: 14 residues. Looked up from germline, CDR1 is MNHEY and CDR2 is SVGAGI.

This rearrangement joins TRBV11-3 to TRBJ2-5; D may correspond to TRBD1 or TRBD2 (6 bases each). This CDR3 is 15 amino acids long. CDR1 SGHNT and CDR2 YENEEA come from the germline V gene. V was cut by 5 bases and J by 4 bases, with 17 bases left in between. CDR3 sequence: CASSMSNREAETQYF. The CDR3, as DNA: TGTGCCAGCAGCATGTCAAACAGGGAGGCAGAGACCCAGTACTTC.

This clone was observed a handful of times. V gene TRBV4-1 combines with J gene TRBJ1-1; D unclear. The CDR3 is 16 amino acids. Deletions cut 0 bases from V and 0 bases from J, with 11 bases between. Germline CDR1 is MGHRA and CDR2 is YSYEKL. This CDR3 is CASSQDRRTMNTEAFF. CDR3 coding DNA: TGCGCCAGCAGCCAAGATAGAAGGACTATGAACACTGAAGCTTTCTTT.

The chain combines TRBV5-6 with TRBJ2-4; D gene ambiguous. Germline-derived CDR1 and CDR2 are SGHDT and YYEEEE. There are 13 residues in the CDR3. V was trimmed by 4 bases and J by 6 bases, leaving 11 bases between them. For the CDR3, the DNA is TGTGCCAGCAGCCAAGCTTCCCTAAACATTCAGTACTTC. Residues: CASSQASLNIQYF.

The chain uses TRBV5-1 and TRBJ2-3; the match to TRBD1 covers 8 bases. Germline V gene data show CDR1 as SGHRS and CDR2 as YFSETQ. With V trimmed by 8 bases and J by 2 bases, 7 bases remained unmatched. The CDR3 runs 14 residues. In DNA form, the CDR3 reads TGCGCCAGTTCGGCAGGGGGCTACACAGATACGCAGTATTTT. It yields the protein CASSAGGYTDTQYF.

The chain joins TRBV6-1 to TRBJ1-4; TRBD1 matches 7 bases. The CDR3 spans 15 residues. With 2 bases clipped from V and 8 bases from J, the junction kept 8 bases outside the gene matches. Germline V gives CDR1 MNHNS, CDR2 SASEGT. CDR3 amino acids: CASSERIGGWEKLFF. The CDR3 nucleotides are TGTGCCAGCAGTGAACGAATAGGGGGCTGGGAAAAACTGTTTTTT.

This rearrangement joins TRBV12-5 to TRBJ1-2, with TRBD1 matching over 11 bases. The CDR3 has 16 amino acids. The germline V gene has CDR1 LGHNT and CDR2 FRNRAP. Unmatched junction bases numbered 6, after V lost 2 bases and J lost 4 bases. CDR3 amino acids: CASGLPGTGGGYGYTF. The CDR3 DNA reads TGTGCTAGTGGTTTGCCCGGGACAGGGGGAGGCTATGGCTACACCTTC.

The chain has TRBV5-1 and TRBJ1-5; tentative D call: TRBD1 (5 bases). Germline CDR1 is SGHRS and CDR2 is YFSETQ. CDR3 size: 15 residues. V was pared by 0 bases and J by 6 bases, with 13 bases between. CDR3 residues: CASSLGGARFQPQHF. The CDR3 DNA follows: TGCGCCAGCAGCTTGGGTGGGGCACGATTTCAGCCCCAGCATTTT.

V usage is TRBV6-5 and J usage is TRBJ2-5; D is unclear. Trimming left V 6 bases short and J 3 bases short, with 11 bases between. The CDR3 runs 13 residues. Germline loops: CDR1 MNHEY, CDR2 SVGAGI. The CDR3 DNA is TGTGCCAGCAGGCCCCGTAGGGAAGAGACCCAGTACTTC. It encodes CASRPRREETQYF.

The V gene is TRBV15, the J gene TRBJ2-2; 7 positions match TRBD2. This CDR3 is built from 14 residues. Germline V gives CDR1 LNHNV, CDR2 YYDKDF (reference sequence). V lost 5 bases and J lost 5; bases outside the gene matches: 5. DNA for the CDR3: TGTGCCACCAGCCGGGAGGCCACGACCGGGGAGCTGTTTTTT. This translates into CATSREATTGELFF.

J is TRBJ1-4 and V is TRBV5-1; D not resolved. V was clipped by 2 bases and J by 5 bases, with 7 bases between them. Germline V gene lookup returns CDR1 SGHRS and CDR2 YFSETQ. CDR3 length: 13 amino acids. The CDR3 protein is CASSFRGNEKLFF. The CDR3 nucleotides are TGCGCCAGCAGCTTTCGGGGAAATGAAAAACTGTTTTTT. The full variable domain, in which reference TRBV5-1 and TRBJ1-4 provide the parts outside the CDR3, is KAGVTQTPRYLIKTRGQQVTLSCSPISGHRSVSWYQQTPGQGLQFLFEYFSETQRNKGNFPGRFSGRQFSNSRSEMNVSTLELGDSALYLCASSFRGNEKLFFGSGTQLSVL.

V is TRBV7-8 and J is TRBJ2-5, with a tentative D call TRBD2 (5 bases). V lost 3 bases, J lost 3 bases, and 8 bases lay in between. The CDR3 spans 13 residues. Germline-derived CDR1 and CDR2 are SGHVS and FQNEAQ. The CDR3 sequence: CASSFSEEETQYF. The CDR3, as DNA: TGTGCCAGCAGCTTTTCGGAGGAAGAGACCCAGTACTTC.

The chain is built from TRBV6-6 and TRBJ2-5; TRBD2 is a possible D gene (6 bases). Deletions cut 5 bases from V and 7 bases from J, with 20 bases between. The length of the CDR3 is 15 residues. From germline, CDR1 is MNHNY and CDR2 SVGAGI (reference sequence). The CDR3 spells CASSGPGGLGGTQYF. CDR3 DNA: TGTGCCAGCAGTGGCCCCGGAGGTCTGGGGGGGACCCAGTACTTC.

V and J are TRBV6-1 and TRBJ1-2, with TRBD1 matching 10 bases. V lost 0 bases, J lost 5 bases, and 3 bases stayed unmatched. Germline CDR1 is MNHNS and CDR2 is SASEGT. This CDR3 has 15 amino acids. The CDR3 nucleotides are TGTGCCAGCAGTGAAGCCGGGACAGGGGATTATGGCTACACCTTC. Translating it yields CASSEAGTGDYGYTF.

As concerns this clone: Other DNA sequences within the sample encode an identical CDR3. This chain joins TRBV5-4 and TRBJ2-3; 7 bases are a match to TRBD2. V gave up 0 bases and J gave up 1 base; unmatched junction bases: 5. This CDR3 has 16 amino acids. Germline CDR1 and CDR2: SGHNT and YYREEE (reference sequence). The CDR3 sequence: CASSLAGLAGTDTQYF. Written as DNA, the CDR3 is TGTGCCAGCAGCTTGGCCGGTCTAGCGGGCACAGATACGCAGTATTTT.

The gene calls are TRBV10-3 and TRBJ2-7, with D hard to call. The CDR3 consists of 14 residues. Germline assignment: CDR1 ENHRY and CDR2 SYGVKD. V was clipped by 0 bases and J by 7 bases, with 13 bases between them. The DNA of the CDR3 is TGTGCCATCAGTGAGTCCGGGTTTTTCGGAGAGCAGTACTTC. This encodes CAISESGFFGEQYF.

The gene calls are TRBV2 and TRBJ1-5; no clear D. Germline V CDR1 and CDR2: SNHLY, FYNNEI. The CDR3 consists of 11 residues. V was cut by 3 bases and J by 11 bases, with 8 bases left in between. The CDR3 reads CASSETRTQHF. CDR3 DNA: TGTGCCAGCAGTGAGACGCGTACCCAGCATTTT. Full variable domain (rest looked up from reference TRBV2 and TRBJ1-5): EPEVTQTPSHQVTQMGQEVILRCVPISNHLYFYWYRQILGQKVEFLVSFYNNEISEKSEIFDDQFSVERPDGSNFTLKIRSTKLEDSAMYFCASSETRTQHFGDGTRLSIL.

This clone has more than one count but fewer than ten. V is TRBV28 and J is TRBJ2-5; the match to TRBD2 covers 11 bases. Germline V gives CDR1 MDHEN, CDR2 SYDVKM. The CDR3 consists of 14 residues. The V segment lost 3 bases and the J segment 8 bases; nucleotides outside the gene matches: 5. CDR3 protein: CASSFSLAGGTQYF. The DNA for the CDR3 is TGTGCCAGCAGTTTTAGTCTAGCGGGGGGTACCCAGTACTTC.

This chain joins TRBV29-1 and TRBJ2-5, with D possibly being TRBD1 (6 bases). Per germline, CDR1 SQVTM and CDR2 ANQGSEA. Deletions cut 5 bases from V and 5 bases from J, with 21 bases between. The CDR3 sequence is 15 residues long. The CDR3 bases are TGCAGCGTTACCTATAACAGGGCGATCGGGGAGACCCAGTACTTC. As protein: CSVTYNRAIGETQYF.

The CDR3 bases are TGCGCCAGCAGCCCCGGGGCCCACTACGAGCAGTACTTC. It yields the protein CASSPGAHYEQYF. The chain joins TRBV5-1 to TRBJ2-7; D is perhaps TRBD1 or TRBD2 (5 bases each). The CDR3 contains 13 residues. V lost 4 bases to trimming and J lost 3 bases, with 11 bases between them. Germline CDR1 reads SGHRS; CDR2 reads YFSETQ. Looking up the rest from reference TRBV5-1 and TRBJ2-7 gives the full variable domain: KAGVTQTPRYLIKTRGQQVTLSCSPISGHRSVSWYQQTPGQGLQFLFEYFSETQRNKGNFPGRFSGRQFSNSRSEMNVSTLELGDSALYLCASSPGAHYEQYFGPGTRLTVT.

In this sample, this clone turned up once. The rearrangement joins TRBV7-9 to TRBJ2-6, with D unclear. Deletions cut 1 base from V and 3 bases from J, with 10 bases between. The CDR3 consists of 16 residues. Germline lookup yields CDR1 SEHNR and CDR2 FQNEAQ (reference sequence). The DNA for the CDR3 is TGTGCCAGCAGCTTAGGGGTTGTTGTTGGGGCCAACGTCCTGACTTTC. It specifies CASSLGVVVGANVLTF.

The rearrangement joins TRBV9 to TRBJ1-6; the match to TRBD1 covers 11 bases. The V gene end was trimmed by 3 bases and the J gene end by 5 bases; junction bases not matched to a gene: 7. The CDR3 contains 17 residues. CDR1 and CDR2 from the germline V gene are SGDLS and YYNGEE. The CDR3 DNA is TGTGCCAGCAGCGCGACCGGACAGGGGGCTAATAATTCACCCCTCCACTTT. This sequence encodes CASSATGQGANNSPLHF.

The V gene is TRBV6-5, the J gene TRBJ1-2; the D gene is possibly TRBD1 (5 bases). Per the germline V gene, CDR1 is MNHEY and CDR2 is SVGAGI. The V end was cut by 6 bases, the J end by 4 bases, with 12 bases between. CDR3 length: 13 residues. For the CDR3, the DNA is TGTGCCAGCAGGTTGGCAGGGCGCTATGGCTACACCTTC. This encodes CASRLAGRYGYTF.